A single sample gave rise to the 10 T cell receptor beta chains below, sequenced in a study of T cells after yellow fever vaccination. TCRdb passed the 5' RACE reads through MiXCR, listing each CDR3 protein once. The sample lists over 150,000 distinct CDR3 sequences, about 6% occurring once. The sample consisted of CD4+ T cells sorted from PBMCs, taken on the day of the first yellow fever vaccination. Receptor source: a man aged 18 to 35 who received the YFV17D yellow fever vaccine.

This clonotype has ten or more counts. The J gene is TRBJ2-5, the V gene TRBV5-1, with D uncertain. CDR3 length: 12 amino acids. Trimming took off 0 bases at V and 2 bases at J, with 2 bases between the two ends. In germline, CDR1 is SGHRS, CDR2 YFSETQ. The CDR3, as DNA: TGCGCCAGCAGCTTGGAGCAAGAGACCCAGTACTTC. Its translation: CASSLEQETQYF. The variable domain in full, with the rest retrieved from reference TRBV5-1 and TRBJ2-5, is KAGVTQTPRYLIKTRGQQVTLSCSPISGHRSVSWYQQTPGQGLQFLFEYFSETQRNKGNFPGRFSGRQFSNSRSEMNVSTLELGDSALYLCASSLEQETQYFGPGTRLLVL.

This clonotype was counted a few times. The gene calls are TRBV12-5 and TRBJ2-3; D assignment may be TRBD1 or TRBD2 (5 bases each). The CDR3 is 14 amino acids. Per the germline V gene, CDR1 is LGHNT and CDR2 is FRNRAP. Trimming took off 7 bases at V and 2 bases at J, with 13 bases between the two ends. The CDR3 region is CASVPGTTTDTQYF. The DNA of the CDR3 is TGTGCTAGTGTGCCGGGGACGACCACAGATACGCAGTATTTT.

Ten or more counts support this clonotype. The chain carries TRBV29-1 and TRBJ1-3, with no clear D. The CDR3 consists of 14 residues. Germline V gives CDR1 SQVTM, CDR2 ANQGSEA. The germline V and J ends were trimmed by 7 bases and 0 bases, with 13 bases remaining between them. The CDR3 is CSASDSDSGNTIYF. Written as DNA, the CDR3 is TGCAGCGCTTCGGACTCTGACTCTGGAAACACCATATATTTT.

The sample holds many counts of this clonotype. V usage is TRBV7-9 and J usage is TRBJ1-5; weak D call: TRBD1 (6 bases). The V end was cut by 5 bases, the J end by 1 base, with 9 bases between. This CDR3 region has 14 residues. The germline V gene has CDR1 SEHNR and CDR2 FQNEAQ (reference sequence). In nucleotides, the CDR3 is TGTGCCAGCAGCCGGCAGGGGAGCAATCAGCCCCAGCATTTT. Protein: CASSRQGSNQPQHF.

Many counts were recorded for this clonotype. J is TRBJ2-5 and V is TRBV20-1, with a tentative D call TRBD1 (6 bases). This CDR3 region has 14 residues. Trimming stripped 3 bases from V and 5 bases from J, with 16 bases between. Germline-derived CDR1 and CDR2 are DFQATT and SNEGSKA (reference sequence). The CDR3 nucleotides are TGCAGTGCTAGTTCGGGACACTGGCGGGAGACCCAGTACTTC. Translating it yields CSASSGHWRETQYF.

This chain links TRBV5-1 with TRBJ2-7; the match to TRBD1 covers 7 bases. Per germline, CDR1 SGHRS and CDR2 YFSETQ. The CDR3 is 16 amino acids. Trimming cost V 3 bases and J 0 bases; bases outside gene matches: 9. The CDR3 protein is CASSSSGTASSYEQYF. CDR3 coding DNA: TGCGCCAGCAGCTCCTCCGGGACAGCTTCCTCCTACGAGCAGTACTTC.

This CDR3 is CASRNPGTETDTQYF. The CDR3 nucleotides are TGTGCCAGTAGGAACCCCGGGACAGAGACAGATACGCAGTATTTT. The chain couples TRBV19 to TRBJ2-3; 7 bases agree with TRBD1. CDR1 is LNHDA, CDR2 SQIVND, per germline (reference sequence). V lost 6 bases and J lost 3; bases outside the gene matches: 9. The CDR3 sequence is 15 residues long. The whole variable domain, remainder taken from reference TRBV19 and TRBJ2-3, is DGGITQSPKYLFRKEGQNVTLSCEQNLNHDAMYWYRQDPGQGLRLIYYSQIVNDFQKGDIAEGYSVSREKKESFPLTVTSAQKNPTAFYLCASRNPGTETDTQYFGPGTRLTVL.

This clonotype was detected a few times. The genes are TRBV19 and TRBJ2-1; 7 nucleotides match TRBD2. The CDR3 has 14 amino acids. Germline CDR1 LNHDA, CDR2 SQIVND (reference sequence). The V gene end was trimmed by 9 bases and the J gene end by 4 bases; junction bases not matched to a gene: 9. The CDR3 loop is CASEGRGRYNEQFF. The CDR3 region has the DNA TGTGCCAGCGAGGGGAGGGGCCGTTACAATGAGCAGTTCTTC.

This clonotype was seen only once. Since a much larger clone is just one base distant, this may be a read error. The chain links TRBV5-1 to TRBJ2-3; tentatively, D is TRBD2 (5 bases). Germline V gene lookup returns CDR1 SGHRS and CDR2 YFSETQ. The CDR3 spans 15 residues. The V gene lost 2 bases and the J gene lost 6 bases, with 16 bases spanning the gap. CDR3 nucleotide sequence: TGCGCCAGCAGCTTTGAGGGAAGAACGGTTGATACGCAGTATTTT. It codes for CASSFEGRTVDTQYF. The full variable domain, with the rest looked up from reference TRBV5-1 and TRBJ2-3, is KAGVTQTPRYLIKTRGQQVTLSCSPISGHRSVSWYQQTPGQGLQFLFEYFSETQRNKGNFPGRFSGRQFSNSRSEMNVSTLELGDSALYLCASSFEGRTVDTQYFGPGTRLTVL.

In this sample, this clonotype turned up a few times. The rearrangement uses TRBV5-1 and TRBJ2-3; 9 bases are shared with TRBD1. CDR1 SGHRS and CDR2 YFSETQ come from the germline V gene. The CDR3 length is 17 residues. J gave up 2 bases and V 2 bases, and 9 bases lay outside the gene matches. The CDR3 region is CASSFGPGTGNTDTQYF. CDR3 nucleotides: TGCGCCAGCAGCTTTGGTCCAGGGACAGGGAACACAGATACGCAGTATTTT.